Listed below are T cell receptor beta chains from one sample, sequenced in a study of T cell responses to AZD1222 COVID-19 vaccine. Method: immunoSEQ multiplex PCR; TCRdb's copy keeps in-frame clones and lacks some. The table has about 130,000 clones, 85% to 95% seen once. The specimen was peripheral blood, collected on day 0 of AZD1222 vaccination. Receptors originate from an adult in good health. The CDR3 runs from the conserved cysteine through the conserved F or W. A D gene is named only where the DNA matches it firmly. A clone size is listed for some rows: how often the clone was seen (once, few, many), or a class if it is expanded.

clone size: -
J gene: TRBJ2-5
V gene: TRBV2
CDR3 length: 15
D gene: -
CDR3 DNA: TGTGCCAGCAGTGAACGTGGTCTAGCGATGGAGACCCAGTACTTC
CDR3 protein: CASSERGLAMETQYF

clone size: -
J gene: TRBJ2-7
V gene: TRBV19
CDR3 length: 15
D gene: -
CDR3 DNA: TGTGCCAGTAGTATAGCAGGGTTTTCCCATTACGAGCAGTACTTC
CDR3 protein: CASSIAGFSHYEQYF

clone size: -
J gene: TRBJ2-5
V gene: TRBV5-1
CDR3 length: 17
D gene: TRBD2
CDR3 DNA: TGCGCCAGCAGCCTAGGAGTGGGTAGCGGGATGGGAGAGACCCAGTACTTC
CDR3 protein: CASSLGVGSGMGETQYF

clone size: -
J gene: TRBJ1-3
V gene: TRBV6-5
CDR3 length: 14
D gene: -
CDR3 DNA: TGTGCCAGCAGCCCCAGGGTCGGGAGAAACACCATATATTTT
CDR3 protein: CASSPRVGRNTIYF

clone size: -
J gene: TRBJ1-3
V gene: TRBV30
CDR3 length: 15
D gene: -
CDR3 DNA: TGTGCCTGGAGCGCCATGGGACTTGCTGGAAACACCATATATTTT
CDR3 protein: CAWSAMGLAGNTIYF

clone size: once
J gene: TRBJ2-2
V gene: TRBV6-2/TRBV6-3
CDR3 length: 14
D gene: -
CDR3 DNA: TGTGCCAGCAGTTATACGGGGGCGAACGGGGAGCTGTTTTTT
CDR3 protein: CASSYTGANGELFF

clone size: -
J gene: TRBJ1-5
V gene: TRBV28
CDR3 length: 16
D gene: -
CDR3 DNA: TGTGCCAGCAGAGTTTTAGAGCCCTATAGCAATCAGCCCCAGCATTTT
CDR3 protein: CASRVLEPYSNQPQHF

clone size: -
J gene: TRBJ1-4
V gene: TRBV4-1
CDR3 length: 17
D gene: TRBD1
CDR3 DNA: TGCGCCAGCAGCCAAGCCCCTACCGGGACAGGGGATGAAAAACTGTTTTTT
CDR3 protein: CASSQAPTGTGDEKLFF

clone size: -
J gene: TRBJ2-7
V gene: TRBV20-1
CDR3 length: 11
D gene: -
CDR3 DNA: TGCAGCGCAGGGGTATGGGGTGAGCAGTACTTC
CDR3 protein: CSAGVWGEQYF

clone size: -
J gene: TRBJ2-7
V gene: TRBV7-2
CDR3 length: 15
D gene: TRBD1
CDR3 DNA: TGTGCCAGCAGCTTAGATCCGGGACAGGGAGCTAGCGAGTACTTC
CDR3 protein: CASSLDPGQGASEYF

clone size: -
J gene: TRBJ1-1
V gene: TRBV7-6
CDR3 length: 13
D gene: -
CDR3 DNA: TGTGCCAGCAGCTTACAGGTGCACACTGAAGCTTTCTTT
CDR3 protein: CASSLQVHTEAFF

clone size: -
J gene: TRBJ2-3
V gene: TRBV12-3/TRBV12-4
CDR3 length: 13
D gene: -
CDR3 DNA: TGTGCCAGCAGCCCTCTTCGAACAGATACGCAGTATTTT
CDR3 protein: CASSPLRTDTQYF

clone size: -
J gene: TRBJ2-7
V gene: TRBV19
CDR3 length: 15
D gene: TRBD2
CDR3 DNA: TGTGCCAGTAGTATGGGACTAGCGGGAACCTACGAGCAGTACTTC
CDR3 protein: CASSMGLAGTYEQYF

clone size: -
J gene: TRBJ1-5
V gene: TRBV6-6
CDR3 length: 14
D gene: -
CDR3 DNA: TGTGCCAGTGCTGCGGGGACAAACAATCAGCCCCAGCATTTT
CDR3 protein: CASAAGTNNQPQHF

clone size: -
J gene: TRBJ1-3
V gene: TRBV4-3
CDR3 length: 14
D gene: -
CDR3 DNA: TGCGCCAGCAGCCAAGTGGGTGCTGGAAGCACCATATATTTT
CDR3 protein: CASSQVGAGSTIYF

clone size: -
J gene: TRBJ1-1
V gene: TRBV28
CDR3 length: 14
D gene: TRBD1
CDR3 DNA: TGTGCCAGCAGGCGAGACAGGGAAAGGACTGAAGCTTTCTTT
CDR3 protein: CASRRDRERTEAFF

clone size: -
J gene: TRBJ1-2
V gene: TRBV9
CDR3 length: 15
D gene: -
CDR3 DNA: TGTGCCAGCAGCCCTGCGTTGGATACTAACTATGGCTACACCTTC
CDR3 protein: CASSPALDTNYGYTF

clone size: -
J gene: TRBJ1-3
V gene: TRBV12-3/TRBV12-4
CDR3 length: 13
D gene: -
CDR3 DNA: TGTGCCAGCAGTTTGTTTGAGGGAAACACCATATATTTT
CDR3 protein: CASSLFEGNTIYF

clone size: -
J gene: TRBJ2-5
V gene: TRBV5-1
CDR3 length: 14
D gene: -
CDR3 DNA: TGCGCCAGCAGCATTACAGGTTTTCTAGAGACCCAGTACTTC
CDR3 protein: CASSITGFLETQYF

clone size: -
J gene: TRBJ1-2
V gene: TRBV27
CDR3 length: 14
D gene: TRBD1
CDR3 DNA: TGTGCCACGATTGGGACAGGTTCTAACTATGGCTACACCTTC
CDR3 protein: CATIGTGSNYGYTF

clone size: -
J gene: TRBJ1-3
V gene: TRBV6-1
CDR3 length: 17
D gene: -
CDR3 DNA: TGTGCCAGCAGTGCTCGCCTCGGACTGATCGGAGGAAACACCATATATTTT
CDR3 protein: CASSARLGLIGGNTIYF

clone size: -
J gene: TRBJ2-5
V gene: TRBV30
CDR3 length: 11
D gene: -
CDR3 DNA: TGTGCCCACCGGGCTGGAGAGACCCAGTACTTC
CDR3 protein: CAHRAGETQYF

clone size: -
J gene: TRBJ2-3
V gene: TRBV11-2
CDR3 length: 17
D gene: -
CDR3 DNA: TGTGCCAGCAGCTTAGATAGTAGGCGGGGACCCACAGATACGCAGTATTTT
CDR3 protein: CASSLDSRRGPTDTQYF

clone size: -
J gene: TRBJ2-5
V gene: TRBV18
CDR3 length: 11
D gene: TRBD1
CDR3 DNA: TGTGCCAGTACAGGGGCCGAGACCCAGTACTTC
CDR3 protein: CASTGAETQYF

clone size: -
J gene: TRBJ1-3
V gene: TRBV4-1
CDR3 length: 15
D gene: -
CDR3 DNA: TGCGCCAGCAGCCAAGTCCCAGACTCTGGAAACACCATATATTTT
CDR3 protein: CASSQVPDSGNTIYF

clone size: -
J gene: TRBJ2-7
V gene: TRBV7-2
CDR3 length: 14
D gene: TRBD2
CDR3 DNA: TGTGCCAGCAGCTTGGCGGGAGAGGATTCCGAGCAGTACTTC
CDR3 protein: CASSLAGEDSEQYF

clone size: -
J gene: TRBJ1-1
V gene: TRBV6-2/TRBV6-3
CDR3 length: 15
D gene: -
CDR3 DNA: TGTGCCAGCAGTTACTTGAGGGGTATGGACACTGAAGCTTTCTTT
CDR3 protein: CASSYLRGMDTEAFF

clone size: -
J gene: TRBJ2-1
V gene: TRBV6-5
CDR3 length: 14
D gene: -
CDR3 DNA: TGTGCCAGCAGTCCCCGGGGGACCTACAATGAGCAGTTCTTC
CDR3 protein: CASSPRGTYNEQFF

clone size: once
J gene: TRBJ1-1
V gene: TRBV28
CDR3 length: 14
D gene: -
CDR3 DNA: TGTGCCAGCAGTTTGCTCAGGGTTGCCACTGAAGCTTTCTTT
CDR3 protein: CASSLLRVATEAFF

clone size: -
J gene: TRBJ1-4
V gene: TRBV7-2
CDR3 length: 15
D gene: -
CDR3 DNA: TGTGCCAGCAGCTTAAGGGGTACAACTAATGAAAAACTGTTTTTT
CDR3 protein: CASSLRGTTNEKLFF

clone size: -
J gene: TRBJ2-3
V gene: TRBV28
CDR3 length: 18
D gene: -
CDR3 DNA: TGTGCCAGCAGTTTATGGGACCTTAGCGGTAGAAAGGGAGATACGCAGTATTTT
CDR3 protein: CASSLWDLSGRKGDTQYF

clone size: -
J gene: TRBJ1-2
V gene: TRBV28
CDR3 length: 13
D gene: -
CDR3 DNA: TGTGCCAGCAGTTTTTCAGGGAGCTATGGCTACACCTTC
CDR3 protein: CASSFSGSYGYTF

clone size: -
J gene: TRBJ1-1
V gene: TRBV6-5
CDR3 length: 13
D gene: -
CDR3 DNA: TGTGCCAGCAATCCTATGGGTGGGGGTGAAGCTTTCTTT
CDR3 protein: CASNPMGGGEAFF

clone size: -
J gene: TRBJ2-5
V gene: TRBV5-4
CDR3 length: 11
D gene: -
CDR3 DNA: TGTGCCAGCAGCGGGAGAGAGACCCAGTACTTC
CDR3 protein: CASSGRETQYF

clone size: -
J gene: TRBJ1-3
V gene: TRBV18
CDR3 length: 15
D gene: -
CDR3 DNA: TGTGCCAGCTCACCTTTGGATGCCTCTGGAAACACCATATATTTT
CDR3 protein: CASSPLDASGNTIYF